This TCR beta chain was captured in a study of cytomegalovirus exposure and HLA in healthy donors. Study-level findings and limits: A missense variant in DCLRE1C was later tied to TCR beta V- and J-gene trimming. In a later analysis, around 18,000 TCR beta sequences were associated with HLA alleles at 0.05 false discovery rate.

On this clone itself: Its antigen is still unknown.

Primers included in the PCR were 60 Vbeta and 13 Jbeta primers. Assay used: immunoSEQ multiplex PCR; TCRdb lists only in-frame clones, some missing. The sample shows about 130,000 clones, roughly 77% of them seen only once. Per germline, CDR1 SGHTA and CDR2 FQGNSA. Trimming took 5 bases from V and 6 from J; bases not matched to a gene: 11. The CDR3 contains 16 residues. Specimen: PBMCs. The rearrangement joins TRBV7-2 to TRBJ2-1, with TRBD2 identical over 9 bases. This sequence originates from a woman in her thirties in good health and CMV-seronegative. The CDR3 protein is CASSLTTGTSLNEQFF. CDR3 nucleotide sequence: TGTGCCAGCAGCCTGACCACCGGGACTAGCCTCAATGAGCAGTTCTTC.